Shown below are 7 T cell receptor beta chains from a single sample sequenced in a study of identical twins. TCRdb called the 5' RACE reads again in MiXCR, with one record for every CDR3 protein. The profile shows 300,000 to 400,000 distinct CDR3 sequences, approximately 13% of them singletons. Separately, the same data were catalogued under a study of yellow fever vaccine responses in identical twins.

Source material: CD8+ T cells sorted from blood. Every receptor here comes from a woman under 30 in good health.

This clonotype was found a few times. The gene calls are TRBV5-1 and TRBJ2-5; 10 bases agree with TRBD2. Germline loops: CDR1 SGHRS, CDR2 YFSETQ. Trimming at V came to 0 bases and at J to 0 bases, leaving 5 bases not matched to a gene. CDR3 size: 17 residues. CDR3: CASSLGLAGANQETQYF. The CDR3 DNA follows: TGCGCCAGCAGCTTGGGACTAGCGGGCGCGAACCAAGAGACCCAGTACTTC.

This clonotype was detected only a few times. This chain uses TRBV7-9 with TRBJ2-2, with 8 bases lining up with TRBD2. CDR1 is SEHNR, CDR2 FQNEAQ, per germline (reference sequence). Unmatched junction bases numbered 5, after V lost 8 bases and J lost 3 bases. CDR3 length: 14 residues. The CDR3: CASLGGADTGELFF. Written as DNA, the CDR3 is TGTGCCAGCCTCGGGGGGGCCGACACCGGGGAGCTGTTTTTT.

This sequence joins TRBV9 and TRBJ1-2; a possible D gene is TRBD1 (6 bases). Between the trimmed V and J ends, which lost 0 bases and 2 bases, there was a span of 11 bases. The CDR3 consists of 15 residues. The V gene's germline CDR1 is SGDLS and CDR2 YYNGEE. In nucleotides, the CDR3 is TGTGCCAGCAGCGTAGATTGGGGGGCGAACTATGGCTACACCTTC. Protein product: CASSVDWGANYGYTF.

This clonotype was recorded a few times. The chain carries TRBV5-6 and TRBJ1-4; no definite D call. This CDR3 is built from 12 residues. Germline V gene data show CDR1 as SGHDT and CDR2 as YYEEEE. V lost 1 base, J lost 6 bases, and 4 bases lay in between. CDR3 amino acids: CASSLYDEKLFF. The CDR3 nucleotides are TGTGCCAGCAGCTTGTACGATGAAAAACTGTTTTTT.

This clonotype was seen repeatedly, ten times or more. In DNA form, the CDR3 reads TGTGCCAGCAGTTTGGGCAGTGGTGGCACAGATACGCAGTATTTT. The encoded protein is CASSLGSGGTDTQYF. The chain recombines TRBV12-3 or TRBV12-4 with TRBJ2-3; D not resolved. The V end was cut by 3 bases, the J end by 1 base, with 11 bases between. This CDR3 region has 15 residues.

This clonotype has more than one count but fewer than ten. V and J are TRBV2 and TRBJ2-2, with D perhaps assigned TRBD1 or TRBD2 (5 bases each). Trimming removed 4 bases at V and 6 bases at J, with 15 bases between. The CDR3 totals 15 residues. Germline-derived CDR1 and CDR2 are SNHLY and FYNNEI. CDR3 sequence (DNA): TGTGCCAGCAGTGTGAATTATTGGGACCCCGGGGAGCTGTTTTTT. Encoded protein: CASSVNYWDPGELFF.

This clonotype was detected ten times or more. The chain is built from TRBV28 and TRBJ2-3; D is uncertain. The V end lost 4 bases, the J end lost 4 bases, and 12 bases lay between the germline ends. The V gene's germline CDR1 is MDHEN and CDR2 SYDVKM. The CDR3 contains 14 residues. The CDR3 region is CASSWDIGADTQYF. The CDR3 bases are TGTGCCAGCAGTTGGGATATTGGCGCAGATACGCAGTATTTT. Drawing the rest from reference TRBV28 and TRBJ2-3, the complete variable domain is DVKVTQSSRYLVKRTGEKVFLECVQDMDHENMFWYRQDPGLGLRLIYFSYDVKMKEKGDIPEGYSVSREKKERFSLILESASTNQTSMYLCASSWDIGADTQYFGPGTRLTVL.